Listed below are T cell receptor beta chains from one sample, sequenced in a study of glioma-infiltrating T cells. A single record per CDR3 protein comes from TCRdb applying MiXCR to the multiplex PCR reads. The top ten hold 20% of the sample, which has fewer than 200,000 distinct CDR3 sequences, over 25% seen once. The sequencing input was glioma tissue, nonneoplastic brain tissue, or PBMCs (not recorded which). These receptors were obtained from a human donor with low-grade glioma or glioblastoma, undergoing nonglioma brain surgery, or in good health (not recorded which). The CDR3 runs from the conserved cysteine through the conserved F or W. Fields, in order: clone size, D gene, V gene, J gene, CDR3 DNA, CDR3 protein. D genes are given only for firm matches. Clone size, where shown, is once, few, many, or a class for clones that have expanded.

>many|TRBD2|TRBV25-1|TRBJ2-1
TGTGCCAGCAGTGCCCCTAGCGGGAGTAGACCCTACAATGAGCAGTTCTTC
CASSAPSGSRPYNEQFF
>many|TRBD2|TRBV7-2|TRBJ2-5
TGTGCCAGCAGCTTATCGGTAGCGGGAATGGGAGAGACCCAGTACTTC
CASSLSVAGMGETQYF
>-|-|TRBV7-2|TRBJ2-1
TGTGCCAGCAGCTCTTGGACTAGAGGGGGTTCCTACGAGCAGTTCTTC
CASSSWTRGGSYEQFF
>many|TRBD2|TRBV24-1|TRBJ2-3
TGTGCCACCAGTGACCCCGGGACTAGCGGGATAGGTACGCAGTATTTT
CATSDPGTSGIGTQYF
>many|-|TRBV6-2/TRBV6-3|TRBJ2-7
TGTGCCAGCAGCCCCTGGGGAGCCTCCTACGAGCAGTACTTC
CASSPWGASYEQYF
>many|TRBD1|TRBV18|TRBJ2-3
TGTGCCAGCTCCAAAGACAGGGGTTTCACAGATACGCAGTATTTT
CASSKDRGFTDTQYF
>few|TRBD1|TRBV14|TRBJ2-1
TGTGCCAGCAGCCCGAAACGACCGGGACAGGGGCTTAGTGAGCAGTTCTTC
CASSPKRPGQGLSEQFF
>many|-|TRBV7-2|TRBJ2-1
TGTGCCAGCAGCCGGGCGGTAGCTGAGTACAATGAGCAGTTCTTC
CASSRAVAEYNEQFF
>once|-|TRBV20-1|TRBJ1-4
TGCAGTGCTAGAGAGCCTCGGATTAATGAAAAACTGTTTTTT
CSAREPRINEKLFF
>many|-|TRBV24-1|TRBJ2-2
TGTGCCACCAGTGATTTGACAGACTCGAACACCGGGGAGCTGTTTTTT
CATSDLTDSNTGELFF
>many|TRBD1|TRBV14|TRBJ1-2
TGTGCCAGCAGCCAAGTCCGGACAGGAGGTAATGGCTACACCTTC
CASSQVRTGGNGYTF
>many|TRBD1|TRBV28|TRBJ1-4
TGTGCCAGCAGGTCACAGGGGATGGATGAAAAACTGTTTTTT
CASRSQGMDEKLFF
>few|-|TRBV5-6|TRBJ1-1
TGTGCCAGCAGTTTCACGTCGGAAAATGAAGCTTTCTTT
CASSFTSENEAFF
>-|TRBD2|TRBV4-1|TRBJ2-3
TGCGCCAGCAGCCAACCACCTGGGGGGGGGAGTGGCACAGATACGCAGTATTTT
CASSQPPGGGSGTDTQYF
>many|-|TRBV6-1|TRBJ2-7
TGTGCCAGCAGTGAAGCGGGAGGACGGCCCTACGAGCAGTACTTC
CASSEAGGRPYEQYF
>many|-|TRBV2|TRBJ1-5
TGTGCCAGCAGTGGGACGGACCGTTATCAGCCCCAGCATTTT
CASSGTDRYQPQHF
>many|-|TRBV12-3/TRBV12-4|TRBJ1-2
TGTGCCAGCAGGGGACAAGCCCCCTATGGCTACACCTTC
CASRGQAPYGYTF
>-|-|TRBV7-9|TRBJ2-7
TGTGCCAGCAGCTTAAGGGGGGGAGAACAGTACGAGCAGTACTTC
CASSLRGGEQYEQYF
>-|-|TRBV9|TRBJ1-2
TGTGCCAGCAGCGTAGCCCCCAGATTCGCTAACTATGGCTACACCTTC
CASSVAPRFANYGYTF
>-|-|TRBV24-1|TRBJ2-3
TGTGCCACCAGTGCCCGGGGAGTATGCACAGATACGCAGTATTTT
CATSARGVCTDTQYF
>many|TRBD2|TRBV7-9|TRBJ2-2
TGTGCCAGCAGCTTAGCTTCGGGGGGCACCGGGGAGCTGTTTTTT
CASSLASGGTGELFF
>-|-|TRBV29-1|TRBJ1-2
TGCAGCGTTGACCTAGGGGCGGGGTCCTATGGCTACACCTTC
CSVDLGAGSYGYTF
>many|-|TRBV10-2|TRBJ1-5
TGCGCCAGCAGTGAGTCACAAGTTGAGCCCCAGCATTTT
CASSESQVEPQHF
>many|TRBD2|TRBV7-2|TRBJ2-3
TGTGCCAGCAGCGCTGGGACTAGGGATACGCAGTATTTT
CASSAGTRDTQYF
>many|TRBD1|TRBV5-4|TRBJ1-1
TGTGCCAGCAGCCCAGGACAGGGGGCGAAGGGGGACACTGAAGCTTTCTTT
CASSPGQGAKGDTEAFF
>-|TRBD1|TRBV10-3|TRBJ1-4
TGTGCCATCAGTCCCGGGACAGGGTTTTGGGGCGAAAAACTGTTTTTT
CAISPGTGFWGEKLFF
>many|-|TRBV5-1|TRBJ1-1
TGCGCCAGCAGCTTGATGGTGAACACTGAAGCTTTCTTT
CASSLMVNTEAFF
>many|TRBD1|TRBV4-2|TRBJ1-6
TGTGCCAGCAGCCAGGCCGGGACAGATAATTCACCCCTCCACTTT
CASSQAGTDNSPLHF
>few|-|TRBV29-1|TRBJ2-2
TGCACCATTTCCGGGGGAGAGGCGGCCGGGGAGCTGTTTTTT
CTISGGEAAGELFF
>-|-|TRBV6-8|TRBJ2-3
TGTTCCAGCCGCCACCCAGTCAGGGCGACGCAGGATTTT
CSSRHPVRATQDF
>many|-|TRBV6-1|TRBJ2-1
TGTGCCAGCAGCCTAAGGGGGAGTGAGCAGTTCTTC
CASSLRGSEQFF
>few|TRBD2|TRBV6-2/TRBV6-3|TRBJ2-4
TGTGCCAGCAGTTTTTTAACTAGCGGAAGAGAGGGGGACATTCAGTACTTC
CASSFLTSGREGDIQYF
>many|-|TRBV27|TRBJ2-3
TGTGCCAGCAGTTTAGGAGCCTATTACACAGATACGCAGTATTTT
CASSLGAYYTDTQYF
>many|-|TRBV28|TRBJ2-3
TGTGCCAGCTCAGAGAGGACAGATACGCAGTATTTT
CASSERTDTQYF
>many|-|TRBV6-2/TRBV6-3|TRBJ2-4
TGTGCCAGCAGTTACTCGTCGGGAGACATTTTAGCCAAAAACATTCAGTACTTC
CASSYSSGDILAKNIQYF
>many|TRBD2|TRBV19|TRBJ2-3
TGTGCCAGTAGTAAACTAGCGGGATACACAGATACGCAGTATTTT
CASSKLAGYTDTQYF
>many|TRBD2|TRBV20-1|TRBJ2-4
TGCAGTGCTACTGTGCTATGGGGGCGGGAGGGCGCATTACTAGCCAAAAACATTCAGTACTTC
CSATVLWGREGALLAKNIQYF
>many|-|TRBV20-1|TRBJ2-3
TGCAGTGCTCGCTCGGGGGAACGAGATACGCAGTATTTT
CSARSGERDTQYF
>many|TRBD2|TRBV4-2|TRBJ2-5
TGTGCCAGCAGCCAAGGGGTACTGGGACTAGCGGAAGAGACCCAGTACTTC
CASSQGVLGLAEETQYF
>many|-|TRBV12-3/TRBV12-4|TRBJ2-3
TGTGCCAGCAGTTTGCTGCCCACAGATACGCAGTATTTT
CASSLLPTDTQYF
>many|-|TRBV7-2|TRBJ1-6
TGTGCCAGCAGCTTAAGGACAACAGGACCCCTCCACTTT
CASSLRTTGPLHF
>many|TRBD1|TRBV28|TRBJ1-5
TGTGCCAGCAGCCCTCCTGACAGGGGGCCTACTCAGCCCCAGCATTTT
CASSPPDRGPTQPQHF
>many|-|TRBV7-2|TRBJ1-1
TGTGCCAGCAGCTTAGGCTCGAACACTGAAGCTTTCTTT
CASSLGSNTEAFF
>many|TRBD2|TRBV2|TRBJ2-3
TGTGCCAGCAGCGCCAAGGCTAGCGGGATTACCACAGATACGCAGTATTTT
CASSAKASGITTDTQYF
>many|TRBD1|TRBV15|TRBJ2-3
TGTGCCACCAGCAGTGGCGACAGGGCAGATACGCAGTATTTT
CATSSGDRADTQYF
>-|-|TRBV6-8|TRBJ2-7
TGTGCCAGCAGTTCGGACAAGAATAAGCAGTACTTC
CASSSDKNKQYF
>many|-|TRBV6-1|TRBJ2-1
TGTGCCAGCAGTGAAGGGGCAGGGGGGGTCAATGAGCAGTTCTTC
CASSEGAGGVNEQFF
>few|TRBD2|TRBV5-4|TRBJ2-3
TGTGCCAGCAGCCAGAGCGGGAGGCCGGATACGCAGTATTTT
CASSQSGRPDTQYF
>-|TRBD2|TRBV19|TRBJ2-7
TGTGCCAGTCAGAGGACTAGCGGGAGTAGGTATGAGCAGTACTTC
CASQRTSGSRYEQYF
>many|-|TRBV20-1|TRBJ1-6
TGCAGTGCTAGAGCTTCCAATTCACCCCTCCACTTT
CSARASNSPLHF
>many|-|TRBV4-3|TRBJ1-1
TGCGCCAGCAGCCAACAGGTTTCGAACACTGAAGCTTTCTTT
CASSQQVSNTEAFF
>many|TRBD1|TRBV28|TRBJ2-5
TGTGCCAGCAGTCAAGACAGGGGGCCAGAGACCCAGTACTTC
CASSQDRGPETQYF
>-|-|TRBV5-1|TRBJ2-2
TGCGCCAGCAGAGATGGCGGGCCGAACACCGGGGAGCTGTTTTTT
CASRDGGPNTGELFF